These T cell receptor beta chains were read from a single sample in a study of blood T cell repertoires in COVID-19. The assay was immunoSEQ multiplex PCR, and TCRdb's table has in-frame clones only and misses some. This table has about 380,000 clones, more than 70% appearing once. Sequenced: PBMCs or T cells enriched from blood (not recorded which). These receptors were collected from a woman aged 18-29 years who had recovered from COVID-19. CDR3s include the opening cysteine and the closing phenylalanine or tryptophan.

j_call | v_call | cdr3_aa
TRBJ2-2 | TRBV4-1 | CASSHRPDRGELFF
TRBJ2-1 | TRBV10-1 | CASSEAGGAASYNEQFF
TRBJ1-3 | TRBV5-5 | CASSLTVSGNTIYF
TRBJ2-7 | TRBV2 | CASSLDRGSSYEQYF
TRBJ1-4 | TRBV30 | CAGKTGNLGNEKLFF
TRBJ2-7 | TRBV20-1 | CSASLAGGTYEQYF
TRBJ1-1 | TRBV28 | CASSLQGGTGMDTEAFF
TRBJ2-5 | TRBV18 | CASSPGTGEETQYF
TRBJ1-5 | TRBV10-3 | CAIGTGGSNQPQHF
TRBJ1-5 | TRBV3-1/TRBV3-2 | CASSLRGSSQPQHF
TRBJ1-5 | TRBV2 | CASRGSGTGPQHF
TRBJ1-1 | TRBV14 | CASSLVGEAFF